The rows below give T cell receptor beta chains drawn from one sample of a study of blood T cell repertoires in COVID-19. The method was immunoSEQ multiplex PCR; TCRdb's version includes in-frame clones alone and lacks a portion of them. Among under 200,000 clones listed, around 86% were seen once. The sequencing sample was made of peripheral blood. The source of these receptors is a man in his sixties with COVID-19, enrolled during active disease. Each CDR3 is given with its conserved first and last residue. Size is stated for part of the rows, as once, few or many counts, or as a class when the clone is expanded.

clone_size	v_call	cdr3_aa
NA	TRBV13	CASSFGTVQPYGYTF
NA	TRBV6-6	CASSRDTTYGYTF
NA	TRBV6-6	CASSYPEDYQPQHF
NA	TRBV11-2	CASSLGLRYEQYF
NA	TRBV10-3	CAISEAENSNQPQHF
NA	TRBV28	CASSRQGTGNTIYF
NA	TRBV28	CASSSISWDRDNEKLFF
many	TRBV18	CASSLGQNEKLFF
NA	TRBV19	CASSRPQGHNTEAFF
NA	TRBV6-2/TRBV6-3	CASSYSGSSYNEQFF
NA	TRBV5-1	CASSDPSGPNEQFF
few	TRBV2	CASSYDRGNQPQHF
NA	TRBV2	CASSVNSGRDTQYF
NA	TRBV30	CAWSVSTGTQPQHF
NA	TRBV9	CASSPGGVAYNSPLHF